Below, one T cell receptor (beta chain) is given with its context. These data come from a study of T cell changes during pregnancy in multiple sclerosis. The data were produced by immunoSEQ multiplex PCR, yet TCRdb's version contains in-frame clones alone and is incomplete. Here the sample spans 50,000 to 70,000 clones, roughly 92% being singletons. CDR1 is SGDLS and CDR2 is YYNGEE in the germline V gene. After removal of 0 bases from V and 1 base from J, the junction contained 15 bases not matched to a gene. This CDR3 spans 19 amino acids. This sample comprised peripheral blood, obtained in the second trimester of pregnancy. The genes are TRBV9 and TRBJ2-5, with 7 bases fitting TRBD2. This sequence originates from a female donor with multiple sclerosis, enrolled in a pregnancy study. The CDR3 sequence: CASSVGGSGYFGAQETQYF. The CDR3 DNA reads TGTGCCAGCAGCGTAGGAGGTAGCGGGTACTTTGGGGCCCAAGAGACCCAGTACTTC. The full variable domain, completed using reference TRBV9 and TRBJ2-5, is DSGVTQTPKHLITATGQRVTLRCSPRSGDLSVYWYQQSLDQGLQFLIQYYNGEERAKGNILERFSAQQFPDLHSELNLSSLELGDSALYFCASSVGGSGYFGAQETQYFGPGTRLLVL.